This T cell receptor beta chain appears in the sequencing data of a study of cytomegalovirus exposure and HLA in healthy donors. V shed 5 bases and J 4 bases; nucleotides not matched to a gene: 9. The germline V gene encodes CDR1 SQVTM and CDR2 ANQGSEA. This CDR3 is 14 amino acids long. Primers for the PCR totalled 60 Vbeta and 13 Jbeta. Here immunoSEQ multiplex PCR was the method, and the copy in TCRdb shows in-frame clones only, minus some. Here the sample spans about 190,000 clones, around 86% being singletons. The source is a man aged 35-49 years in good health and CMV-seropositive. V and J are TRBV29-1 and TRBJ2-3; 7 nucleotides agree with TRBD1. The sample comprised PBMCs. The DNA for the CDR3 is TGCAGCGTTAGGACAGGATGGGCCGCAGATACGCAGTATTTT. The encoded protein is CSVRTGWAADTQYF.